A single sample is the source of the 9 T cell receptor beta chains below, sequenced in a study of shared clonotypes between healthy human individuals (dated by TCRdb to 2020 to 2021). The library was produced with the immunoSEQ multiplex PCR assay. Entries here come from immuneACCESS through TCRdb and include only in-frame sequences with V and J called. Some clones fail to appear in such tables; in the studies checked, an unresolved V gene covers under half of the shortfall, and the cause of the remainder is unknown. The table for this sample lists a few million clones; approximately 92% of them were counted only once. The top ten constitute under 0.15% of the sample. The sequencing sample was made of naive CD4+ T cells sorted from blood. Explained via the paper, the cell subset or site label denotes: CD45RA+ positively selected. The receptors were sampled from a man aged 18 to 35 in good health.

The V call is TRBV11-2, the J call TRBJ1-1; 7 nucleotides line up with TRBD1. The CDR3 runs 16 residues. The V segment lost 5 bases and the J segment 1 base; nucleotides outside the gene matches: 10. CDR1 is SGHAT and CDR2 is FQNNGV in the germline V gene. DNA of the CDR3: TGTGCCAGCAGCCTGAAAGGGGGCTGGGGGAACACTGAAGCTTTCTTT. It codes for CASSLKGGWGNTEAFF. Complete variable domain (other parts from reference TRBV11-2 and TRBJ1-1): EAGVAQSPRYKIIEKRQSVAFWCNPISGHATLYWYQQILGQGPKLLIQFQNNGVVDDSQLPKDRFSAERLKGVDSTLKIQPAKLEDSAVYLCASSLKGGWGNTEAFFGQGTRLTVV.

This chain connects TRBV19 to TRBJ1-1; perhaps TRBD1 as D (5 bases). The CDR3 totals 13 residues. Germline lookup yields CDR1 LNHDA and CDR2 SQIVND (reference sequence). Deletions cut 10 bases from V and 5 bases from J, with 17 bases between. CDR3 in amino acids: CATTGTVRTEAFF. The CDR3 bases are TGTGCCACTACGGGGACGGTCAGGACTGAAGCTTTCTTT.

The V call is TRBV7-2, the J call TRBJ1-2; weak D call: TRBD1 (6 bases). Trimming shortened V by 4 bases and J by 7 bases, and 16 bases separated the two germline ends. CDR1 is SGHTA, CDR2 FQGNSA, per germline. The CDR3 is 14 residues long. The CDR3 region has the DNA TGTGCCAGCAGCTCACAGGGTACCATAGGTGGCTACACCTTC. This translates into CASSSQGTIGGYTF.

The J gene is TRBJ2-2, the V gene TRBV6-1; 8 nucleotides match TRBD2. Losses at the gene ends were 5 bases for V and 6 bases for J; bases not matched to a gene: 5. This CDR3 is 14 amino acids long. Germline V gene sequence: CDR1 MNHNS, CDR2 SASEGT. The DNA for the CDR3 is TGTGCCAGCAGTCTCAGCGGGGGCCCCGGGGAGCTGTTTTTT. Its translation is CASSLSGGPGELFF.

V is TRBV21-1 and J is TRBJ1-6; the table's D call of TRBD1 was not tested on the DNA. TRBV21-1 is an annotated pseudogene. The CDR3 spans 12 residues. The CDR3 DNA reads TGTGCCAGCAGATACAGGGATTCACCCCTCCACTTT. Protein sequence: CASRYRDSPLHF.

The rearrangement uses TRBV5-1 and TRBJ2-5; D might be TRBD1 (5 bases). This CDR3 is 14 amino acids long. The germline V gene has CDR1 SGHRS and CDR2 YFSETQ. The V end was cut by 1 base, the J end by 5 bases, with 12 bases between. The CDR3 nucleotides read TGCGCCAGCAGCTTGAAGCTGGGGCTGGAGACCCAGTACTTC. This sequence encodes CASSLKLGLETQYF.

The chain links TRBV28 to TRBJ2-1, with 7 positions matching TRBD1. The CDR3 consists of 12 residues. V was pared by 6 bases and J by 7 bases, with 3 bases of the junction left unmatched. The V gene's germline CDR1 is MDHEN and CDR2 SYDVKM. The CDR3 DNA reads TGTGCCAGCAGGCGACAGGGAAATGAGCAGTTCTTC. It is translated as CASRRQGNEQFF.

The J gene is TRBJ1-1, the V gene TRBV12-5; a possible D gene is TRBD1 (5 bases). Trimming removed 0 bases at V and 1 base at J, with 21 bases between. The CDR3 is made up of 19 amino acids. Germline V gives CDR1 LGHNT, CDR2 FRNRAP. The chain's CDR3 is CASGLVPKDPDTTNTEAFF. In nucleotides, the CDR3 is TGTGCTAGTGGTTTGGTACCTAAGGACCCGGACACGACGAACACTGAAGCTTTCTTT.

The CDR3 nucleotides read TGTGCCAGCAGCGTAGGGATCAGGACCAAAAAAGGGGAGACCCAGTACTTC. Translation: CASSVGIRTKKGETQYF. V gene TRBV9 combines with J gene TRBJ2-5; no firm D call. With 0 bases removed from V and 5 bases from J, the gap between germline ends came to 20 bases. The CDR3 has 17 residues. CDR1 and CDR2 (germline): SGDLS, YYNGEE.